These 12 T cell receptor beta chains came from one sample sequenced in a study of blood T cells in healthy people across ages. Next came a second PCR, run for about 7 to 12 cycles, which used a sample-barcoded 5' primer along with a J-beta primer mix. MiXCR was run by TCRdb on the 5' RACE reads, yielding one entry per CDR3 protein. The table lists about 780,000 distinct CDR3 sequences, 46% of them singletons. Input material: blood. All receptors derive from an elderly man in good health.

The chain joins TRBV5-1 to TRBJ2-5; 10 nucleotides match TRBD1. This CDR3 is built from 15 residues. Germline assignment: CDR1 SGHRS and CDR2 YFSETQ. Losses at the gene ends were 3 bases for V and 5 bases for J; bases not matched to a gene: 7. The CDR3 region has the DNA TGCGCCAGCAGCTCGGGGACAGGGGAGTTCGAGACCCAGTACTTC. This codes for CASSSGTGEFETQYF.

V is TRBV20-1 and J is TRBJ1-1, with D perhaps TRBD1 (6 bases). Per germline, CDR1 DFQATT and CDR2 SNEGSKA (reference sequence). The CDR3 sequence is 14 residues long. Trimming shortened V by 3 bases and J by 5 bases, and 16 bases separated the two germline ends. The CDR3 DNA follows: TGCAGTGCTAGTCGCGAGGGGGTAGTAACTGAAGCTTTCTTT. This translates into CSASREGVVTEAFF.

In DNA form, the CDR3 reads TGTGCCAGCAGCCCCGGCCAATGGCAGTACGAGCAGTACTTC. It translates to CASSPGQWQYEQYF. The chain couples TRBV11-1 to TRBJ2-4; no clear D gene. The better agreement between TRBJ2-7 and the DNA end casts doubt on the J call. Germline V gives CDR1 SGHAT, CDR2 FQDESV (reference sequence). This CDR3 region has 14 residues.

The table lists this clonotype with a few counts. The chain carries TRBV6-5 and TRBJ2-3; D might be TRBD1 or TRBD2, each matching 6 bases. Germline CDR1 is MNHEY and CDR2 is SVGAGI. V gave up 8 bases and J gave up 3 bases, with 15 bases separating them. The CDR3 sequence is 14 residues long. CDR3 DNA sequence: TGTGCCAGCCAGACAGGACTACAGACAGATACGCAGTATTTT. Its protein is CASQTGLQTDTQYF.

The chain combines TRBV29-1 with TRBJ2-1, with TRBD2 matching 8 bases. Germline values: CDR1 SQVTM, CDR2 ANQGSEA. The J segment lost 6 bases and the V segment lost 6 bases, leaving 10 bases of the junction unmatched. The CDR3 consists of 14 residues. CDR3 in DNA: TGCAGCGTCGGGGTCAGCGGGGGATCCAATGAGCAGTTCTTC. Its protein product is CSVGVSGGSNEQFF.

V is TRBV20-1 and J is TRBJ2-3; 13 bases fit TRBD2. The CDR3 covers 15 residues. Germline CDR1 reads DFQATT; CDR2 reads SNEGSKA (reference sequence). After removal of 5 bases from V and 2 bases from J, the junction contained 4 bases not matched to a gene. As DNA, the CDR3 is TGCAGTGCTGGTGGGACTAGCGGGGACACAGATACGCAGTATTTT. Its translation is CSAGGTSGDTDTQYF.

The chain has TRBV28 and TRBJ2-7, with D tentatively TRBD1 or TRBD2 (5 bases each). Germline CDR1 reads MDHEN; CDR2 reads SYDVKM. V gave up 8 bases and J gave up 7 bases, with 15 bases separating them. This CDR3 comprises 12 residues. CDR3 region: CASWDPNSEQYF. Here the CDR3 DNA reads TGTGCCAGCTGGGACCCTAATTCGGAGCAGTACTTC.

The rearrangement uses TRBV29-1 and TRBJ2-7; D uncertain. The CDR3 is made up of 14 amino acids. Germline V gives CDR1 SQVTM, CDR2 ANQGSEA. The ends were cut back, 3 bases at V and 7 bases at J, with 19 bases in the middle. In DNA, the CDR3 is TGCAGCGTTGACTTCGGGCCCCATACGGATGAGCAGTACTTC. Protein: CSVDFGPHTDEQYF.

This clonotype was observed once. The chain links TRBV24-1 to TRBJ2-7; possibly TRBD1 or TRBD2 for D (5 bases each). TRBJ2-5 matches the DNA end more closely, so the J call is doubtful. Germline V lookup: CDR1 KGHDR, CDR2 SFDVKD. This CDR3 comprises 16 residues. This chain's CDR3 is CATSDYLLSRGETQYF. The CDR3 DNA reads as TGTGCCACCAGTGATTACCTTCTTTCGAGGGGAGAGACCCAGTACTTC.

The chain recombines TRBV2 with TRBJ2-1, with TRBD2 identical over 13 bases. The assigned J gene may be wrong: the sequence end matches TRBJ2-7 better. Germline V gene data show CDR1 as SNHLY and CDR2 as FYNNEI. The CDR3 runs to 16 residues. CDR3 DNA sequence: TGTGCCAGCAGTGGAAGGACTAGCGGGGGCCTGGGTGAGCAGTACTTC. Its translation is CASSGRTSGGLGEQYF.

CDR3 nucleotide sequence: TGTGCCAGTAGTATAGATTGGTTAGACTACAATGAGCAGTTCTTC. Translation: CASSIDWLDYNEQFF. The rearrangement joins TRBV19 to TRBJ2-1, with D uncertain. This CDR3 contains 15 residues. V was trimmed by 0 bases and J by 3 bases, leaving 9 bases between them. CDR1 and CDR2 (germline): LNHDA, SQIVND (reference sequence).

V is TRBV28 and J is TRBJ1-5; D is unclear. V lost 4 bases to trimming and J lost 11 bases, with 24 bases between them. This CDR3 contains 16 residues. CDR1 is MDHEN and CDR2 is SYDVKM in the germline V gene. DNA of the CDR3: TGTGCCAGCAGTTATAGGGAGTTGGCGCACGTTCCAGCCCAGCATTTT. Translating gives CASSYRELAHVPAQHF.